This TCR beta chain is drawn from a study of PD-L1 blockade in urothelial cancer. About the study: Each participant's history included 0 to 3 prior chemotherapy regimens.

This clone was picked up a small number of times. The target antigen is unknown. General observations from the study: Tumor-linked clones in blood grew more by 3 weeks in durable-benefit patients. Each patient was represented by one FFPE tumor sample, obtained not right before treatment.

The germline V gene encodes CDR1 SSHAT and CDR2 FNYEAQ (reference sequence). The CDR3 is made up of 16 amino acids. The V gene end was trimmed by 6 bases and the J gene end by 0 bases; junction bases not matched to a gene: 10. Amplification of housekeeping genes quantified FFPE tumor DNA. The repertoire was sequenced with immunoSEQ multiplex PCR; TCRdb's copy has only in-frame clones and lacks some. The sample includes some 2,000 clones, around a third of them seen just once. V gene TRBV7-7 combines with J gene TRBJ1-1; 7 nucleotides align to TRBD1. This clonotype was obtained from a man aged 45 to 65 with urothelial cancer. Sequenced material: tumor tissue, taken before atezolizumab (anti-PD-L1) treatment. Here the CDR3 reads CASSYPPGQMNTEAFF. The CDR3 DNA reads as TGTGCCAGCAGTTATCCACCGGGACAGATGAACACTGAAGCTTTCTTT.